The 7 T cell receptor beta chains listed next were all sequenced from one sample in a study of blood T cell repertoires in COVID-19. The data were produced by immunoSEQ multiplex PCR, yet TCRdb's version contains in-frame clones alone and is incomplete. The top ten hold less than 3.5% of the sample, which has about 350,000 clones, under 95% seen once. Input material: peripheral blood. Source of these receptors: a woman between 18 and 29 years old who had recovered from COVID-19.

The J gene is TRBJ1-1, the V gene TRBV6-6; the D gene is possibly TRBD1 (5 bases). Germline V CDR1 and CDR2: MNHNY, SVGAGI (reference sequence). CDR3 size: 15 residues. The V and J ends lost 0 bases and 6 bases respectively, with 14 bases between them. CDR3 nucleotides: TGTGCCAGCAGTTACTCGAAGGGGCCCGGAGCTGAAGCTTTCTTT. It yields the protein CASSYSKGPGAEAFF.

This clone was observed a few times. The gene calls are TRBV7-9 and TRBJ2-7; the D is unclear. Trimming took 0 bases from V and 5 from J, leaving 11 bases between them. CDR1 and CDR2 (germline): SEHNR, FQNEAQ (reference sequence). The CDR3 covers 14 residues. DNA for the CDR3: TGTGCCAGCAGCTTAGCTAGCCGCTACGACGAGCAGTACGTC. This encodes CASSLASRYDEQYV.

The V and J genes are TRBV18 and TRBJ1-1; D is perhaps TRBD1 (6 bases). The CDR3 loop spans 15 amino acids. From germline, CDR1 is KGHSH and CDR2 LQKENI. Trimming left V 0 bases short and J 6 bases short, with 14 bases between. The CDR3 sequence: CASSPPGRPGAEAFF. Written as DNA, the CDR3 is TGTGCCAGCTCACCACCGGGACGACCAGGGGCTGAAGCTTTCTTT.

The sample holds one count of this clone. The chain carries TRBV7-2 and TRBJ2-2, with 10 nucleotides matching TRBD1. The CDR3 extends over 15 amino acids. The ends lost 6 bases at V and 6 bases at J; junction bases unmatched: 7. CDR1 and CDR2 from the germline V gene are SGHTA and FQGNSA. This chain's CDR3 is CASRLHGQGAGELFF. CDR3 nucleotides: TGTGCCAGCAGACTCCATGGACAGGGGGCCGGGGAGCTGTTTTTT.

This chain uses TRBV15 with TRBJ1-3; D call uncertain. V was trimmed by 1 base and J by 3 bases, leaving 4 bases between them. This CDR3 is built from 13 residues. From germline, CDR1 is LNHNV and CDR2 YYDKDF (reference sequence). The CDR3 spells CATSRGSGNTIYF. In nucleotides, the CDR3 is TGTGCCACCAGCAGAGGCAGTGGAAACACCATATATTTT.

This chain uses TRBV19 with TRBJ2-2, with 7 positions matching TRBD1. The CDR3 extends over 13 amino acids. Germline V gene sequence: CDR1 LNHDA, CDR2 SQIVND (reference sequence). The J segment lost 5 bases and the V segment lost 10 bases, leaving 7 bases of the junction unmatched. The CDR3 here is CATKLQGTGELFF. The CDR3 nucleotides read TGTGCCACCAAATTACAGGGGACCGGGGAGCTGTTTTTT.

The genes are TRBV4-3 and TRBJ1-4, with 9 bases that match TRBD1. Per the germline V gene, CDR1 is LGHNA and CDR2 is YSLEER. V was clipped by 0 bases and J by 2 bases; unmatched bases: 13. This CDR3 comprises 20 residues. The CDR3 spells CASSQDYRYRGRPTNEKLFF. The CDR3 nucleotides are TGCGCCAGCAGCCAAGATTATCGGTACAGGGGGCGCCCCACTAATGAAAAACTGTTTTTT.